The sequence of this TCR beta chain was determined in a study of blood T cell repertoires in COVID-19. Study as a whole: Researchers got acute and convalescent COVID-19 samples from the United States, Italy and Spain. T cells, B-cell-depleted T cells, or PBMCs supplied cDNA or gDNA.

Source study methods: Reference gene primer amplification gave nucleated cell count estimates. TCRdb's copy holds only in-frame clones and misses some; the assay was immunoSEQ multiplex PCR. The DNA was the basis for D and trimming; V, J and clone size are from that table. The sample records 55,000 to 70,000 clones, roughly 80% being singletons. Germline CDR1 and CDR2: SQVTM and ANQGSEA. The CDR3 runs to 14 residues. V was shortened by 5 bases and J by 2 bases, with 15 bases between the two germline ends. The J gene is TRBJ1-1, the V gene TRBV29-1; D gene uncertain. Material: peripheral blood. The source of this sequence is a human donor in a cohort sampled during active COVID-19. The CDR3 sequence: CSVRTQAGNTEAFF. The CDR3, as DNA: TGCAGCGTTCGGACCCAGGCGGGCAACACTGAAGCTTTCTTT. Full variable domain (remainder filled in from reference TRBV29-1 and TRBJ1-1): SAVISQKPSRDICQRGTSLTIQCQVDSQVTMMFWYRQQPGQSLTLIATANQGSEATYESGFVIDKFPISRPNLTFSTLTVSNMSPEDSSIYLCSVRTQAGNTEAFFGQGTRLTVV.